This TCR beta chain is from a study of regulatory T cells in long-lasting Graves disease. Whole-study context: Antithyroid drugs had been taken by newly diagnosed Graves' patients for under 3 months.

Germline V lookup: CDR1 LNHDA, CDR2 SQIVND (reference sequence). The CDR3 covers 16 residues. V was shortened by 5 bases and J by 1 base, with 17 bases between the two germline ends. The time point was: newly diagnosed GD, antithyroid drugs for less than 3 months. PBMC-derived RNA was used for the TCR library. Both iRepertoire HTBI primers and Arm-PCR of CDR3 regions were used to build the TCR beta libraries. TCRdb independently ran MiXCR on the multiplex PCR reads; one entry per CDR3 protein. Of 500,000 to 700,000 distinct CDR3 sequences in the sample, about 16% were seen once. The same sample was also studied in work on T cells in Graves' hyperthyroidism and ophthalmopathy. As reported in that work: Initially, a first-round RT-PCR of the TCR CDR3 employed the HTBI primer set.

V and J are TRBV19 and TRBJ1-1; a possible D gene is TRBD1 (5 bases). Sequencing used peripheral blood mononuclear cells (PBMCs), obtained at new diagnosis, from a patient treated with antithyroid drugs. This receptor was obtained from a woman aged 30 to 39 with Graves disease. The CDR3 sequence: CASSAAPGGKNTEAFF. The CDR3 nucleotides are TGTGCCAGTAGTGCCGCCCCGGGGGGGAAGAACACTGAAGCTTTCTTT.